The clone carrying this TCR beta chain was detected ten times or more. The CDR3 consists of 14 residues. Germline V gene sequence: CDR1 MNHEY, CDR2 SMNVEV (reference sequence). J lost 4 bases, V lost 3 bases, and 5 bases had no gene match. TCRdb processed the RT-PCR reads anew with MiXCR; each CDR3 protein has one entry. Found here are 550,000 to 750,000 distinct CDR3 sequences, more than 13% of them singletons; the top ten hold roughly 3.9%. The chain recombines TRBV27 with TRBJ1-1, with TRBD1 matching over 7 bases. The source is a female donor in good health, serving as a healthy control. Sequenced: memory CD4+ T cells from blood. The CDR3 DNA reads TGTGCCAGCAGTTTTTGGGCAGGGGGCACTGAAGCTTTCTTT. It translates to CASSFWAGGTEAFF.